The clone carrying this T cell receptor (beta chain) has at least ten counts. Its target is not known. The data originate from a study of response to subunit inactivated influenza vaccine. TCRdb analysed the RT-PCR reads with MiXCR anew, one entry per CDR3 protein. The sample yields hundreds of thousands of distinct CDR3 sequences, 6.5% to 8% seen once. The CDR3 has 12 residues. Per the germline V gene, CDR1 is SGHKS and CDR2 is YYEKEE (reference sequence). V lost 1 base to trimming and J lost 6 bases, with 6 bases between them. Study findings and constraints: Authors proposed each seasonal influenza vaccination draws in few new T cells.

The clonotype comes from a man aged 50 to 75 who received an inactivated influenza vaccine. The chain uses TRBV5-5 and TRBJ2-3, with D unclear. The source was PBMCs from blood, collected 23 months after vaccination. The CDR3 here is CASSLLLDTQYF. Written as DNA, the CDR3 is TGTGCCAGCAGCTTGCTTCTGGATACGCAGTATTTT.